A single sample gave rise to the 23 T cell receptor beta chains below, sequenced in a study of blood T cells in healthy people across ages. Alongside a J-beta primer mix, a sample-barcoded 5' primer served in a second PCR lasting about 7 to 12 cycles. Using its own MiXCR run on the 5' RACE reads, TCRdb lists one record per CDR3 protein. This sample has some 1.4 million distinct CDR3 sequences; 42% occur once, and the top ten carry approximately 7.9%. Sequencing used blood. The origin of the receptors is a woman aged 18-30 years in good health.

The rearrangement uses TRBV5-5 and TRBJ2-3; 7 bases are shared with TRBD1. The CDR3 loop spans 15 amino acids. The V segment lost 4 bases and the J segment 2 bases; nucleotides outside the gene matches: 7. Germline V gene lookup returns CDR1 SGHKS and CDR2 YYEKEE (reference sequence). The CDR3 region is CASSLRGSPTDTQYF. CDR3 coding DNA: TGTGCCAGCAGCCTCAGGGGGTCCCCCACAGATACGCAGTATTTT.

The chain is built from TRBV2 and TRBJ2-5; a possible D gene is TRBD2 (5 bases). Germline loops: CDR1 SNHLY, CDR2 FYNNEI. This CDR3 contains 12 residues. The germline V and J ends were trimmed by 2 bases and 5 bases, with 6 bases remaining between them. CDR3 residues: CASSEQRETQYF. CDR3 in DNA: TGTGCCAGCAGTGAACAGCGGGAGACCCAGTACTTC.

The chain joins TRBV24-1 to TRBJ2-7; TRBD1 matches 8 bases. This CDR3 is 16 amino acids long. In germline, CDR1 is KGHDR, CDR2 SFDVKD. Trimming cost V 0 bases and J 7 bases; bases outside gene matches: 10. CDR3 sequence: CATSDLGQGVYNEQYF. In DNA, the CDR3 is TGTGCCACCAGTGATTTGGGACAGGGTGTCTACAATGAGCAGTACTTC.

The chain recombines TRBV28 with TRBJ2-1; D unclear. The CDR3 has 15 amino acids. Germline-derived CDR1 and CDR2 are MDHEN and SYDVKM. V lost 1 base, J lost 10 bases, and 17 bases lay in between. CDR3 amino acids: CASSLYTGGSYEQFF. DNA for the CDR3: TGTGCCAGCAGTTTATATACCGGTGGGTCCTACGAGCAGTTCTTC.

This clonotype was detected many times. V and J are TRBV5-1 and TRBJ1-2; the D is unclear. In germline, CDR1 is SGHRS, CDR2 YFSETQ. The CDR3 has 13 amino acids. The ends were cut back, 3 bases at V and 2 bases at J, with 8 bases in the middle. CDR3 loop: CASSSDGNYGYTF. The CDR3 DNA reads as TGCGCCAGCAGCTCGGACGGGAACTATGGCTACACCTTC.

This clonotype was observed a handful of times. The chain recombines TRBV25-1 with TRBJ2-1, with D maybe TRBD2 (5 bases). CDR1 and CDR2 from the germline V gene are MGHDK and SYGVNS. V shed 4 bases and J shed 6 bases, with 13 bases lying between them. This CDR3 is built from 14 residues. CDR3 protein: CASSGSGIGNEQFF. The CDR3 DNA reads as TGTGCCAGCAGTGGATCGGGGATTGGCAATGAGCAGTTCTTC.

The chain employs TRBV5-1 and TRBJ2-7; 10 nucleotides align to TRBD1. This CDR3 has 16 residues. The germline V gene has CDR1 SGHRS and CDR2 YFSETQ. The J segment lost 3 bases and the V segment lost 0 bases, leaving 6 bases of the junction unmatched. The CDR3 loop is CASSLGGQGRYYEQYF. For the CDR3, the DNA is TGCGCCAGCAGCTTGGGGGGACAGGGGAGATACTACGAGCAGTACTTC.

The chain joins TRBV4-1 to TRBJ2-1; D may match TRBD1 or TRBD2 (5 bases each). The germline V gene encodes CDR1 MGHRA and CDR2 YSYEKL. The V and J ends lost 3 bases and 15 bases respectively, with 18 bases between them. The CDR3 is made up of 13 amino acids. The CDR3 loop reads CASSHTRGDKWFF. In DNA form, the CDR3 reads TGCGCCAGCAGCCACACGAGGGGCGATAAGTGGTTCTTC.

A few counts support this clonotype. The chain combines TRBV20-1 with TRBJ2-1, with a tentative D call TRBD2 (5 bases). CDR1 is DFQATT, CDR2 SNEGSKA, per germline (reference sequence). This CDR3 has 13 residues. Between the trimmed V and J ends, which lost 3 bases and 8 bases, there was a span of 14 bases. CDR3 loop: CSASRAGWYEQFF. As DNA, the CDR3 is TGCAGTGCTAGTCGGGCGGGCTGGTATGAGCAGTTCTTC.

This clonotype showed up just a few times. The chain is built from TRBV28 and TRBJ1-2; no firm D call. Trimming pared 5 bases from V and 2 bases from J, leaving 18 bases between. Germline V gives CDR1 MDHEN, CDR2 SYDVKM. There are 16 residues in the CDR3. The CDR3 sequence: CASSPYLATANYGYTF. CDR3 bases: TGTGCCAGCAGTCCGTACCTCGCGACGGCGAACTATGGCTACACCTTC.

This clonotype was recorded a few times. The chain employs TRBV5-1 and TRBJ2-7, with 11 bases aligning to TRBD2. CDR1 and CDR2 (germline): SGHRS, YFSETQ. The CDR3 is 15 residues long. V shed 3 bases and J 2 bases; nucleotides not matched to a gene: 4. The CDR3, as DNA: TGCGCCAGCAGCTCGGGACTAGCGGCAGCCTACGAGCAGTACTTC. Protein sequence: CASSSGLAAAYEQYF.

The rearrangement joins TRBV6-2 or TRBV6-3 to TRBJ2-7; no clear D gene. CDR3 size: 12 residues. Per the germline V gene, CDR1 is MNHEY and CDR2 is SVGEGT. V lost 5 bases, J lost 5 bases, and 10 bases lay in between. The CDR3 DNA reads TGTGCCAGCAGTAGGCTGGGGAACGAGCAGTACTTC. Its protein product is CASSRLGNEQYF.

This clonotype was seen a handful of times. This chain joins TRBV4-1 and TRBJ2-5; no clear D gene. This CDR3 spans 13 amino acids. The V gene's germline CDR1 is MGHRA and CDR2 YSYEKL. The V and J ends lost 3 bases and 5 bases respectively, with 10 bases between them. The CDR3 spells CASSHPVGETQYF. CDR3 coding DNA: TGCGCCAGCAGCCACCCCGTGGGGGAGACCCAGTACTTC.

The V gene is TRBV20-1, the J gene TRBJ2-6; no clear D. Germline V CDR1 and CDR2: DFQATT, SNEGSKA (reference sequence). V gave up 4 bases and J gave up 0 bases, with 7 bases separating them. This CDR3 has 14 amino acids. CDR3 in amino acids: CSAIQDSGANVLTF. CDR3 sequence (DNA): TGCAGTGCTATCCAGGACTCTGGGGCCAACGTCCTGACTTTC.

This clonotype was recorded a few times. V usage is TRBV18 and J usage is TRBJ1-5; the D gene is possibly TRBD1 (5 bases). Germline V gene lookup returns CDR1 KGHSH and CDR2 LQKENI. V was pared by 6 bases and J by 9 bases, with 15 bases between. CDR3 length equals 13 residues. CDR3 in amino acids: CASSPRVLGPQHF. The CDR3 DNA sequence: TGTGCCAGCTCCCCCAGGGTTTTGGGGCCCCAGCATTTT.

For this clonotype: This may be a read error, as it is one base from a much larger clone. This sequence joins TRBV9 and TRBJ2-4; D is unresolved. TRBJ2-7 explains the end of the DNA better; the J call may be wrong. The CDR3 is 12 residues long. Germline CDR1 reads SGDLS; CDR2 reads YYNGEE. The CDR3 is CASSVAPYEQYF. As DNA, the CDR3 is TGTGCCAGCAGCGTAGCCCCCTACGAGCAGTACTTC.

The J gene is TRBJ1-2, the V gene TRBV7-9, with TRBD1 matching 12 bases. CDR1 is SEHNR and CDR2 is FQNEAQ in the germline V gene (reference sequence). Trimming removed 4 bases from V and 6 bases from J; junction bases left unmatched: 6. This CDR3 has 15 amino acids. The CDR3 DNA is TGTGCCAGCAGCTCCCGGGACAGGGGGCCTGATGGCTACACCTTC. This codes for CASSSRDRGPDGYTF.

The chain has TRBV3-1 and TRBJ2-1, with 9 positions matching TRBD2. Germline V lookup: CDR1 LGHDT, CDR2 YNNKEL (reference sequence). J lost 2 bases, V lost 1 base, and 12 bases had no gene match. The CDR3 covers 19 residues. For the CDR3, the DNA is TGTGCCAGCAGCCAAGGGGAAGCGGGAGGCCCCGGGCCCTACAATGAGCAGTTCTTC. Translation gives CASSQGEAGGPGPYNEQFF.

The chain combines TRBV27 with TRBJ1-5; unclear D gene. The CDR3 length is 13 residues. V gave up 2 bases and J gave up 9 bases, with 11 bases separating them. Germline-derived CDR1 and CDR2 are MNHEY and SMNVEV (reference sequence). CDR3 sequence: CASSLRVLGPQHF. The CDR3 DNA sequence: TGTGCCAGCAGTTTACGCGTCCTCGGGCCCCAGCATTTT.

This chain connects TRBV2 to TRBJ2-2, with D unclear. Trimming left V 4 bases short and J 16 bases short, with 13 bases between. The CDR3 is 11 amino acids. The germline V gene encodes CDR1 SNHLY and CDR2 FYNNEI. CDR3: CASSVSREWFF. CDR3 bases: TGTGCCAGCAGTGTGTCTCGAGAGTGGTTTTTT.

On this clonotype itself: A single base separates this from a much larger clone, so it may be a read error. The chain links TRBV6-1 to TRBJ2-1, with TRBD1 matching 8 bases. The CDR3 sequence is 13 residues long. J gave up 6 bases and V 11 bases, and 9 bases lay outside the gene matches. CDR1 is MNHNS, CDR2 SASEGT, per germline. CDR3 protein: CAGNTDRGNEQFF. The DNA of the CDR3 is TGTGCCGGCAACACCGACAGGGGCAATGAGCAGTTCTTC.

This rearrangement joins TRBV20-1 to TRBJ1-6; no firm D call. The CDR3 has 14 amino acids. V lost 1 base to trimming and J lost 7 bases, with 11 bases between them. From germline, CDR1 is DFQATT and CDR2 SNEGSKA (reference sequence). The CDR3 spells CSARGPLPNSPLHF. As DNA, the CDR3 is TGCAGTGCTAGAGGCCCCCTGCCGAATTCACCCCTCCACTTT.

Only a few counts were recorded for this clonotype. Here the CDR3 reads CASSQDLPEQFF. CDR3 sequence (DNA): TGTGCCAGCAGCCAAGATCTTCCTGAGCAGTTCTTC. This chain joins TRBV3-1 and TRBJ2-1; no clear D. The germline V gene has CDR1 LGHDT and CDR2 YNNKEL (reference sequence). The CDR3 spans 12 residues. V lost 0 bases and J 9 bases, leaving 6 bases between the germline ends.